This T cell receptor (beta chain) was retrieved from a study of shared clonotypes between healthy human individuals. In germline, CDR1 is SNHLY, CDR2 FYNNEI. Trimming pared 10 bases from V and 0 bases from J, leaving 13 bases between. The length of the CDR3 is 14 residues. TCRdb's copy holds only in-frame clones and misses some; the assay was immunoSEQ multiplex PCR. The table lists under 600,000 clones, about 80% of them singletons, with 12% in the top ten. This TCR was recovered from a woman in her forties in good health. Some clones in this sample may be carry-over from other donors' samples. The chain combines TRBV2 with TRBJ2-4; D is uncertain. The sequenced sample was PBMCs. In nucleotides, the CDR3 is TGTGCCACTGCTGGTACGGGAGCCAAAAACATTCAGTACTTC. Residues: CATAGTGAKNIQYF. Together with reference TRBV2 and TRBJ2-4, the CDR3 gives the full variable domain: EPEVTQTPSHQVTQMGQEVILRCVPISNHLYFYWYRQILGQKVEFLVSFYNNEISEKSEIFDDQFSVERPDGSNFTLKIRSTKLEDSAMYFCATAGTGAKNIQYFGAGTRLSVL.